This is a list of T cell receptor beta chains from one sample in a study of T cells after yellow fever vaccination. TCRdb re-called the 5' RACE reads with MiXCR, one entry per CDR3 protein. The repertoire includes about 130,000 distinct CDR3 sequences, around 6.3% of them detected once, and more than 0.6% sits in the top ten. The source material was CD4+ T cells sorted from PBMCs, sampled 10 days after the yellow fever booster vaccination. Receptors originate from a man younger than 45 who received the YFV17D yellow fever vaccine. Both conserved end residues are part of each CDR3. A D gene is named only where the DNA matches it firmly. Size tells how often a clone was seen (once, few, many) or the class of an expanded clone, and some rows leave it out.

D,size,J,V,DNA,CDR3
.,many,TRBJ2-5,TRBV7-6,TGTGCCAGCAGCTTGTACGGAGAGACCCAGTACTTC,CASSLYGETQYF
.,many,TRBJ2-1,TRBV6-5,TGTGCCAGCAGTTCCCTGTGGAATGAGCAGTTCTTC,CASSSLWNEQFF
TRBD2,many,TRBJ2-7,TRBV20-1,TGCAGCCTCCTAGCGGGGAGGGAGGATGCCGAGCAGTACTTC,CSLLAGREDAEQYF
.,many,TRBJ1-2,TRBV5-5,TGTGCCAGCAGCCCCGACTTTTCCTATGGCTACACCTTC,CASSPDFSYGYTF
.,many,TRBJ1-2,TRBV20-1,TGCAGTGCCGTACTGGGACACCGTAACTATGGCTACACCTTC,CSAVLGHRNYGYTF
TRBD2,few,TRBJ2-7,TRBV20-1,TGCAGTGCTAGTGGGACTAGCGGGAAAAGGGGATACGAGCAGTACTTC,CSASGTSGKRGYEQYF
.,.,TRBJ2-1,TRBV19,TGTGCCAGTAGTTTGGCCGATCCAGGGTACAATGAGCAGTTCTTC,CASSLADPGYNEQFF
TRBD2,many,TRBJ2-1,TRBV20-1,TGCAGTGCTGGGTTAGCGGGAGGGCCCTCGAGGGATGAGCAGTTCTTC,CSAGLAGGPSRDEQFF
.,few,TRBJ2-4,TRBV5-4,TGTGCCAGCAGCTCTGGAGCAGGGACAACTAAAAACATTCAGTACTTC,CASSSGAGTTKNIQYF
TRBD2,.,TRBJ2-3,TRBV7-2,TGTGCCAGCAGATCGACTAGCGGGAATACAGATACGCAGTATTTT,CASRSTSGNTDTQYF
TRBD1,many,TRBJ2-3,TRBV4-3,TGCGCCAGCAGCCAACAGGGGGCGCGTACAGATACGCAGTATTTT,CASSQQGARTDTQYF
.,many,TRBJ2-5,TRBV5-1,TGCGCCAGCAGCTTGGCGGGAAACCCAGGAGAGACCCAGTACTTC,CASSLAGNPGETQYF
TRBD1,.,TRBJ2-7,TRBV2,TGTGCCAGCAGTATCGGACAGGGGGCTTTCGACGAGCAGTACTTC,CASSIGQGAFDEQYF
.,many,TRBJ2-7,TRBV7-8,TGTGCCAGCAGCCCGTTCTTAGGGGAGCAGTACTTC,CASSPFLGEQYF
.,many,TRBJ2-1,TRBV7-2,TGTGCCAGCAACTCCTATGGGCCCCAATTAGCGCAGTTCTTC,CASNSYGPQLAQFF
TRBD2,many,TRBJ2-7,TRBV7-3,TGTGCCAGCAGCCCTAGCGGGCGTCCCTACGAGCAGTACTTC,CASSPSGRPYEQYF
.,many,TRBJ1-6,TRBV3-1,TGTGCCAGCAGCCAAGGTGGGCTAAATTCACCCCTCCACTTT,CASSQGGLNSPLHF
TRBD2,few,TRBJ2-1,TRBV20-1,TGCAGTGCTAGGGCTAGCGGGAGGGCCTACAATGAGCAGTTCTTC,CSARASGRAYNEQFF
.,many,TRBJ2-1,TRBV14,TGTGCCAGCAGCCTTAGACTCGGTGAGCAGTTCTTC,CASSLRLGEQFF
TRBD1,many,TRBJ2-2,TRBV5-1,TGCGCCAGCAGCTTGGACAGGGGGGACACCGGGGAGCTGTTTTTT,CASSLDRGDTGELFF
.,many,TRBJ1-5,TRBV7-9,TGTGCCAGCAGCTTTGGCACAGGGAAGTTGCAGCCCCAGCATTTT,CASSFGTGKLQPQHF
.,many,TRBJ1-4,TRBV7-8,TGTGCCAGCAGAACAGCGCTAACGAATGAAAAACTGTTTTTT,CASRTALTNEKLFF